The 29 T cell receptor beta chains given below trace back to one sample, sequenced in a study of cytomegalovirus exposure and HLA in healthy donors. PCR primers comprised 60 Vbeta and 13 Jbeta primers. The table came from immunoSEQ multiplex PCR; TCRdb's copy has only in-frame clones and leaves some out. The table includes about 100,000 clones, 78% detected once. Specimen: PBMCs. The receptors were gathered from a woman aged 40 to 50 in good health and CMV-seronegative.

The chain combines TRBV18 with TRBJ2-3; 7 positions agree with TRBD1. Germline values: CDR1 KGHSH, CDR2 LQKENI. The V gene end was trimmed by 6 bases and the J gene end by 3 bases; junction bases not matched to a gene: 9. The CDR3 spans 15 residues. The CDR3 spells CASSPWNRGTDTQYF. For the CDR3, the DNA is TGTGCCAGCTCCCCTTGGAACAGGGGTACAGATACGCAGTATTTT.

This clone came up once. The V gene is TRBV27, the J gene TRBJ1-1; unclear D gene. Germline V gene data show CDR1 as MNHEY and CDR2 as SMNVEV (reference sequence). The V and J ends lost 1 base and 1 base respectively, with 4 bases between them. This CDR3 is built from 13 residues. CDR3 region: CASSLFRNTEAFF. The CDR3 DNA sequence: TGTGCCAGCAGTTTATTCAGGAACACTGAAGCTTTCTTT.

The chain joins TRBV4-3 to TRBJ2-2; 11 nucleotides match TRBD2. CDR3 length equals 19 residues. In germline, CDR1 is LGHNA, CDR2 YSLEER. J gave up 2 bases and V 2 bases, and 10 bases lay outside the gene matches. The CDR3 coding sequence is TGCGCCAGCAGCCAATCCTGGGGACTAGCGGTATTCAACACCGGGGAGCTGTTTTTT. Translation gives CASSQSWGLAVFNTGELFF.

The CDR3 here is CASALGGSQETQYF. DNA for the CDR3: TGTGCCAGCGCTTTGGGGGGATCGCAAGAGACCCAGTACTTC. V usage is TRBV6-1 and J usage is TRBJ2-5; D is possibly TRBD2 (6 bases). The CDR3 spans 14 residues. Trimming took 8 bases from V and 2 from J, leaving 15 bases between them. Germline V CDR1 and CDR2: MNHNS, SASEGT.

The chain employs TRBV28 and TRBJ1-1; D remains ambiguous. CDR1 and CDR2 (germline): MDHEN, SYDVKM. This CDR3 is 12 amino acids long. The V and J ends lost 2 bases and 11 bases respectively, with 12 bases between them. CDR3 nucleotides: TGTGCCAGCAGTTTACAACATGGGAGGGCTTTCTTT. Protein product: CASSLQHGRAFF.

This clone was observed a single time. The gene calls are TRBV5-1 and TRBJ1-1; D is uncertain. Germline values: CDR1 SGHRS, CDR2 YFSETQ. Between the trimmed V and J ends, which lost 3 bases and 0 bases, there was a span of 18 bases. CDR3 length: 17 amino acids. The CDR3 nucleotides read TGCGCCAGCAGCTCTCCGGAGCCCGGCTTCATGAACACTGAAGCTTTCTTT. Amino acid sequence: CASSSPEPGFMNTEAFF.

The chain links TRBV28 to TRBJ1-1; a possible D gene is TRBD1 (6 bases). Trimming removed 7 bases at V and 3 bases at J, with 24 bases between. The CDR3 runs to 17 residues. CDR1 and CDR2 (germline): MDHEN, SYDVKM. CDR3 residues: CASTRWAGARGDTEAFF. CDR3 nucleotides: TGTGCCAGCACCCGTTGGGCAGGGGCCCGGGGGGACACTGAAGCTTTCTTT.

The chain employs TRBV7-2 and TRBJ2-7; a possible D gene is TRBD2 (6 bases). The CDR3 has 15 residues. CDR1 and CDR2 from the germline V gene are SGHTA and FQGNSA. V lost 1 base to trimming and J lost 3 bases, with 13 bases between them. CDR3 protein: CASSLETSTVYEQYF. For the CDR3, the DNA is TGTGCCAGCAGCTTAGAAACTAGCACCGTCTACGAGCAGTACTTC.

This sequence joins TRBV28 and TRBJ2-1, with TRBD2 matching 7 bases. V was clipped by 3 bases and J by 7 bases; unmatched bases: 6. CDR1 and CDR2 (germline): MDHEN, SYDVKM. The CDR3 runs to 14 residues. The CDR3 sequence: CASSFPGGGNEQFF. The CDR3 coding sequence is TGTGCCAGCAGTTTCCCGGGAGGTGGGAATGAGCAGTTCTTC.

The count of this clone is one. At one end, the junction sequence differs from germline, possibly due to a read error. The V gene is TRBV7-9, the J gene TRBJ2-4; D is perhaps TRBD2 (6 bases). The CDR3 runs 12 residues. The germline V gene has CDR1 SEHNR and CDR2 FQNEAQ (reference sequence). The DNA for the CDR3 is TGTTCCAGCAGCTTTGGGGGGAACATTCAGTACTTC. It yields the protein CSSSFGGNIQYF.

Turning to this clone: The junction shows a germline mismatch at one end, possibly a read error. The chain has TRBV7-9 and TRBJ1-1; 10 bases match TRBD1. Germline CDR1 reads SEHNR; CDR2 reads FQNEAQ (reference sequence). The CDR3 has 15 amino acids. This chain's CDR3 is CSSSPPTGGVTEAFF. CDR3 nucleotide sequence: TGTTCCAGCAGCCCGCCGACAGGGGGCGTCACTGAAGCTTTCTTT.

This sequence joins TRBV14 and TRBJ2-7, with D possibly TRBD2 on 5 matching bases. The CDR3 length is 15 residues. V lost 4 bases and J lost 6, with 19 bases in between. CDR1 is SGHDN and CDR2 is FVKESK in the germline V gene. CDR3 loop: CASSPLLVGSAEQYF. The DNA of the CDR3 is TGTGCCAGCAGCCCTTTACTAGTTGGTTCCGCCGAGCAGTACTTC.

V is TRBV18 and J is TRBJ1-1, with a tentative D call TRBD1 (6 bases). The germline CDR1 and CDR2 sequences are KGHSH and LQKENI. Trimming removed 6 bases from V and 0 bases from J, with 20 bases in between. The CDR3 length is 17 residues. CDR3 protein: CASSVRGPEWVNTEAFF. CDR3 coding DNA: TGTGCCAGCTCCGTGCGGGGGCCGGAGTGGGTGAACACTGAAGCTTTCTTT.

The genes are TRBV18 and TRBJ1-2; D gene uncertain. CDR1 and CDR2 from the germline V gene are KGHSH and LQKENI. The CDR3 is 13 residues long. Trimming removed 3 bases from V and 5 bases from J, with 10 bases in between. In nucleotides, the CDR3 is TGTGCCAGCTCACCCGGGAGGGAGTATGGCTACACCTTC. Its protein is CASSPGREYGYTF.

The chain has TRBV19 and TRBJ1-1, with D maybe TRBD1 (6 bases). Germline CDR1 is LNHDA and CDR2 is SQIVND (reference sequence). V was shortened by 1 base and J by 3 bases, with 21 bases between the two germline ends. This CDR3 has 18 residues. The CDR3 DNA is TGTGCCAGTAGTATAGCCCCCAACAGGGCCGGGAGGTACACTGAAGCTTTCTTT. Protein: CASSIAPNRAGRYTEAFF.

This chain links TRBV15 with TRBJ2-3, with TRBD2 identical over 7 bases. Germline V lookup: CDR1 LNHNV, CDR2 YYDKDF (reference sequence). V was clipped by 0 bases and J by 1 base; unmatched bases: 4. The length of the CDR3 is 16 residues. The CDR3 nucleotides read TGTGCCACCAGCAGAGAGGGAGGGACCGGCACAGATACGCAGTATTTT. This translates into CATSREGGTGTDTQYF.

The chain is built from TRBV28 and TRBJ1-2; tentative D call: TRBD1 (5 bases). The V gene's germline CDR1 is MDHEN and CDR2 SYDVKM. V was pared by 5 bases and J by 1 base, with 8 bases between. This CDR3 is 13 amino acids long. In DNA, the CDR3 is TGTGCCAGCAGTCGGGGGGATAACTATGGCTACACCTTC. The encoded protein is CASSRGDNYGYTF.

The chain carries TRBV7-8 and TRBJ2-2, with 7 positions matching TRBD1. Trimming at V came to 1 base and at J to 4 bases, leaving 3 bases not matched to a gene. Germline-derived CDR1 and CDR2 are SGHVS and FQNEAQ. This CDR3 is 15 amino acids long. The CDR3 bases are TGTGCCAGCAGCTTAGGGGGACAGTCCACCGGGGAGCTGTTTTTT. As protein: CASSLGGQSTGELFF.

This clone was seen only a few times. The V call is TRBV6-4, the J call TRBJ2-7; 7 bases agree with TRBD2. This CDR3 spans 14 amino acids. Germline V CDR1 and CDR2: MRHNA, SNTAGT. V gave up 0 bases and J gave up 6 bases; unmatched junction bases: 5. The CDR3 sequence is CASSDSRESSEQYF. The DNA for the CDR3 is TGTGCCAGCAGTGACTCGCGGGAGAGTTCCGAGCAGTACTTC.

This chain connects TRBV28 to TRBJ2-7; TRBD1 matches 8 bases. Germline assignment: CDR1 MDHEN and CDR2 SYDVKM. This CDR3 spans 15 amino acids. V shed 6 bases, J shed 3 bases, and the junction held 10 bases outside the gene matches. CDR3: CASSLGTGPIYEQYF. DNA of the CDR3: TGTGCCAGCAGCCTCGGGACAGGACCTATCTACGAGCAGTACTTC.

The rearrangement joins TRBV6-5 to TRBJ1-4; 8 nucleotides line up with TRBD1. The CDR3 is made up of 16 amino acids. V lost 2 bases and J lost 6; bases outside the gene matches: 8. Germline V gives CDR1 MNHEY, CDR2 SVGAGI. CDR3 sequence reads: CASSYAAGGGDEKLFF. CDR3 sequence (DNA): TGTGCCAGCAGTTACGCCGCAGGGGGCGGGGATGAAAAACTGTTTTTT.

The CDR3 protein is CASTPEVLAGEGEQFF. The CDR3 DNA is TGTGCCAGCACCCCAGAGGTTCTAGCGGGAGAGGGTGAGCAGTTCTTC. The chain joins TRBV9 to TRBJ2-1; 10 nucleotides align to TRBD2. J lost 9 bases, V lost 6 bases, and 15 bases had no gene match. CDR1 is SGDLS and CDR2 is YYNGEE in the germline V gene. The CDR3 is 16 amino acids. Complete variable domain (other parts from reference TRBV9 and TRBJ2-1): DSGVTQTPKHLITATGQRVTLRCSPRSGDLSVYWYQQSLDQGLQFLIQYYNGEERAKGNILERFSAQQFPDLHSELNLSSLELGDSALYFCASTPEVLAGEGEQFFGPGTRLTVL.

About this clone itself: The junction departs from the called germline gene at one end, perhaps through a read error. This chain links TRBV2 with TRBJ1-1, with D possibly matching TRBD1 (5 bases). This CDR3 contains 13 residues. Germline values: CDR1 SNHLY, CDR2 FYNNEI. The CDR3 here is CTSVEQPGTEAFF. CDR3 in DNA: TGTACCAGCGTTGAGCAGCCAGGGACTGAAGCTTTCTTT.

This clone was seen only once. This chain links TRBV6-1 with TRBJ1-5, with 8 bases matching TRBD1. The V gene end was trimmed by 4 bases and the J gene end by 0 bases; junction bases not matched to a gene: 8. Germline V gene data show CDR1 as MNHNS and CDR2 as SASEGT. This CDR3 comprises 17 residues. In nucleotides, the CDR3 is TGTGCCAGCAGTGGCCGACAGGGGCGCGCTAGCAATCAGCCCCAGCATTTT. It is translated as CASSGRQGRASNQPQHF.

The J gene is TRBJ2-1, the V gene TRBV5-4, with 9 bases fitting TRBD1. CDR3 size: 14 residues. Germline V CDR1 and CDR2: SGHNT, YYREEE (reference sequence). J lost 7 bases, V lost 7 bases, and 9 bases had no gene match. CDR3 residues: CASLGGQGRNEQFF. The CDR3 DNA reads TGTGCCAGCCTAGGGGGACAGGGCAGAAATGAGCAGTTCTTC. Variable domain in full (rest from reference TRBV5-4 and TRBJ2-1): ETGVTQSPTHLIKTRGQQVTLRCSSQSGHNTVSWYQQALGQGPQFIFQYYREEENGRGNFPPRFSGLQFPNYSSELNVNALELDDSALYLCASLGGQGRNEQFFGPGTRLTVL.

This chain joins TRBV2 and TRBJ1-4, with D unclear. Germline V gives CDR1 SNHLY, CDR2 FYNNEI. CDR3 size: 14 residues. V dropped 8 bases and J dropped 1 base, with 11 bases sitting between them. The chain's CDR3 is CASEGGQTNEKLFF. The CDR3 region has the DNA TGTGCCAGCGAGGGAGGCCAAACTAATGAAAAACTGTTTTTT.

The chain links TRBV11-2 to TRBJ1-4; no reliable D call. The V end was cut by 3 bases, the J end by 6 bases, with 14 bases between. CDR3 size: 15 residues. The germline V gene has CDR1 SGHAT and CDR2 FQNNGV. The CDR3 protein is CASSLVFEADEKLFF. The DNA of the CDR3 is TGTGCCAGCAGCTTGGTTTTCGAGGCTGATGAAAAACTGTTTTTT.

Only a few counts were recorded for this clone. J is TRBJ2-3 and V is TRBV2; tentatively, D is TRBD2 (6 bases). The germline V gene has CDR1 SNHLY and CDR2 FYNNEI. This CDR3 comprises 16 residues. The V end lost 4 bases, the J end lost 2 bases, and 16 bases lay between the germline ends. This CDR3 is CASSGLLAGTTDTQYF. In DNA form, the CDR3 reads TGTGCCAGCAGTGGATTACTAGCCGGCACCACAGATACGCAGTATTTT.

The rearrangement uses TRBV5-4 and TRBJ1-1; 12 positions agree with TRBD1. J was trimmed by 8 bases and V by 0 bases; bases with no gene match: 2. The germline V gene encodes CDR1 SGHNT and CDR2 YYREEE (reference sequence). The CDR3 runs 14 residues. In nucleotides, the CDR3 is TGTGCCAGCAGCTTGGGGGACAGGGGGCGGGAAGCTTTCTTT. It codes for CASSLGDRGREAFF.